What follows describes a single TCR beta chain. The antigen is undetermined. One end of the junction is discordant with germline, which a read error may explain. This sample stems from a study of tumor-infiltrating lymphocytes in primary liver carcinoma. As for the study in general: Between roughly 4.2 and 11 cm across, the tumors were all of stage T1-T3 N0M0.

The study co-extracted DNA and RNA from around 20-30 mg of unsorted bulk tissue. With chronic HBV infection, the patients were also treatment-naive. Study-wide results and limits: Significantly larger top-250-clone fractions were found in tumors than in blood (p = 0.039).

There are 15 residues in the CDR3. Germline CDR1 is SGHTA and CDR2 is FQGTGA. TCR beta cDNA was reverse-transcribed from 400 to 500 ng of total RNA. The reaction used a constant-region primer and ProtoScript II reverse transcriptase. Researchers made the TCR beta libraries by running three nested multiplex PCR rounds with slightly modified ARM-PCR. Forward primers for TRBV1-TRBV30 and a C-beta reverse primer served the first two PCR rounds, at 10 cycles each. TCRdb ran MiXCR on the multiplex PCR reads and lists one entry per CDR3 protein. The sample lists tens of thousands of distinct CDR3 sequences, around 84% occurring once.

The sample comprised liver tumor tissue from sampling region 2. Described subset: tumor region T2, inferior pole. This chain joins TRBV7-3 and TRBJ2-3; D ambiguous. The clonotype comes from a woman aged 30 to 39 with primary liver carcinoma and hepatitis B virus infection. This CDR3 reads CASSPYKGGTETRYF. In nucleotides, the CDR3 is TGTGCGAGCAGCCCCTATAAAGGCGGCACAGAAACGCGGTATTTT. Combining the CDR3 with reference TRBV7-3 and TRBJ2-3 gives the whole variable domain GAGVSQTPSNKVTEKGKYVELRCDPISGHTALYWYRQSLGQGPEFLIYFQGTGAADDSGLPNDRFFAVRPEGSVSTLKIQRTERGDSAVYLCASSPYKGGTETRYFGPGTRLTVL.